The 8 T cell receptor beta chains reported below all come from one sample, sequenced in a study of blood T cell repertoires in COVID-19. Sequenced by immunoSEQ multiplex PCR; TCRdb stores in-frame clones only, minus some. The sample lists under 200,000 clones; 65% to 90% were seen once. Sequencing was carried out using PBMCs or T cells enriched from blood (not recorded which). Every receptor here comes from a woman in her sixties with acute COVID-19.

The chain couples TRBV7-2 to TRBJ2-5, with TRBD2 as a possible D gene (5 bases). Germline V CDR1 and CDR2: SGHTA, FQGNSA. This CDR3 spans 15 amino acids. V was shortened by 2 bases and J by 4 bases, with 14 bases between the two germline ends. The CDR3 region is CASSLSSSEVETQYF. CDR3 coding DNA: TGTGCCAGCAGCTTAAGTAGCTCGGAGGTAGAGACCCAGTACTTC. The full variable domain, with the rest looked up from reference TRBV7-2 and TRBJ2-5, is GAGVSQSPSNKVTEKGKDVELRCDPISGHTALYWYRQSLGQGLEFLIYFQGNSAPDKSGLPSDRFSAERTGGSVSTLTIQRTQQEDSAVYLCASSLSSSEVETQYFGPGTRLLVL.

The CDR3 DNA reads TGCGCCAGCAGGGTCGGGACTAGCGAGGATACGCAGTATTTT. Encoded protein: CASRVGTSEDTQYF. V and J are TRBV5-1 and TRBJ2-3; 10 positions match TRBD2. V shed 5 bases, J shed 6 bases, and the junction held 6 bases outside the gene matches. This CDR3 region has 14 residues. Per the germline V gene, CDR1 is SGHRS and CDR2 is YFSETQ.

This chain joins TRBV11-3 and TRBJ2-7; possible D gene TRBD1, 5 bases. Trimming left V 0 bases short and J 2 bases short, with 11 bases between. The germline gives CDR1 SGHNT, CDR2 YENEEA. The length of the CDR3 is 15 residues. CDR3 in amino acids: CASSLEVDTTYEQYV. As DNA, the CDR3 is TGTGCCAGCAGCTTAGAGGTGGACACGACCTACGAGCAGTACGTC.

This chain joins TRBV10-2 and TRBJ1-3; D call uncertain. The V gene's germline CDR1 is WSHSY and CDR2 SAAADI. CDR3 size: 13 residues. Between the trimmed V and J ends, which lost 7 bases and 4 bases, there was a span of 11 bases. The CDR3 here is CASKFAGGNTIYF. The CDR3 DNA reads as TGCGCCAGCAAGTTTGCGGGCGGAAACACCATATATTTT.

The chain combines TRBV28 with TRBJ1-2, with D maybe TRBD1 (5 bases). The germline V and J ends were trimmed by 9 bases and 3 bases, with 17 bases remaining between them. Germline-derived CDR1 and CDR2 are MDHEN and SYDVKM. The CDR3 covers 14 residues. This CDR3 reads CARGPGRRDYGYTF. The CDR3 DNA reads as TGTGCCAGGGGGCCGGGCAGGCGAGACTATGGCTACACCTTC.

The chain recombines TRBV27 with TRBJ2-1; 9 positions match TRBD2. This CDR3 has 17 amino acids. The junction had 18 bases not matched to a gene; V was cut back by 7 bases and J by 8 bases. Germline V gene data show CDR1 as MNHEY and CDR2 as SMNVEV (reference sequence). The CDR3 DNA reads TGTGCCAGCACCTCGCCCTCCCCCCAGCGGGGGGTCGATGAGCAGTTCTTC. Translating gives CASTSPSPQRGVDEQFF.

The rearrangement uses TRBV5-1 and TRBJ1-3; no reliable D call. V was trimmed by 0 bases and J by 3 bases, leaving 10 bases between them. The CDR3 has 15 amino acids. Germline assignment: CDR1 SGHRS and CDR2 YFSETQ. CDR3 nucleotide sequence: TGCGCCAGCAGCTTGGCCGGAGATTTTGGAAACACCATATATTTT. Its translation is CASSLAGDFGNTIYF.

This chain connects TRBV7-9 to TRBJ2-5; D is uncertain. Germline V gene sequence: CDR1 SEHNR, CDR2 FQNEAQ (reference sequence). Trimming shortened V by 3 bases and J by 0 bases, and 8 bases separated the two germline ends. CDR3 length: 14 residues. As DNA, the CDR3 is TGTGCCAGCAGCTTTAGACTGTACCAAGAGACCCAGTACTTC. This encodes CASSFRLYQETQYF.